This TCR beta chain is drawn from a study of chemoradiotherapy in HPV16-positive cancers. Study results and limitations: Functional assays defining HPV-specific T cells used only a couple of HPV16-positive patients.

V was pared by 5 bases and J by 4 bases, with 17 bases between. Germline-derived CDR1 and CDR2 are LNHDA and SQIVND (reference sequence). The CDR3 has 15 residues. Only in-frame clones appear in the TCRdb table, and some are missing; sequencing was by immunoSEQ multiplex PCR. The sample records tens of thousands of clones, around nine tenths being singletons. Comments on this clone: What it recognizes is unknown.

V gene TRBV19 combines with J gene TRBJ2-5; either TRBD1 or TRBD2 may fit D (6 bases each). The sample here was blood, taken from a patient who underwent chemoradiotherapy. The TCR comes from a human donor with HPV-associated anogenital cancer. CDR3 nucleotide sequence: TGTGCCAGTAGTCGTGTAGCGGAGACAGGAGAGACCCAGTACTTC. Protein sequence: CASSRVAETGETQYF. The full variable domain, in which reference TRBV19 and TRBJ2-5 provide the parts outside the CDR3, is DGGITQSPKYLFRKEGQNVTLSCEQNLNHDAMYWYRQDPGQGLRLIYYSQIVNDFQKGDIAEGYSVSREKKESFPLTVTSAQKNPTAFYLCASSRVAETGETQYFGPGTRLLVL.